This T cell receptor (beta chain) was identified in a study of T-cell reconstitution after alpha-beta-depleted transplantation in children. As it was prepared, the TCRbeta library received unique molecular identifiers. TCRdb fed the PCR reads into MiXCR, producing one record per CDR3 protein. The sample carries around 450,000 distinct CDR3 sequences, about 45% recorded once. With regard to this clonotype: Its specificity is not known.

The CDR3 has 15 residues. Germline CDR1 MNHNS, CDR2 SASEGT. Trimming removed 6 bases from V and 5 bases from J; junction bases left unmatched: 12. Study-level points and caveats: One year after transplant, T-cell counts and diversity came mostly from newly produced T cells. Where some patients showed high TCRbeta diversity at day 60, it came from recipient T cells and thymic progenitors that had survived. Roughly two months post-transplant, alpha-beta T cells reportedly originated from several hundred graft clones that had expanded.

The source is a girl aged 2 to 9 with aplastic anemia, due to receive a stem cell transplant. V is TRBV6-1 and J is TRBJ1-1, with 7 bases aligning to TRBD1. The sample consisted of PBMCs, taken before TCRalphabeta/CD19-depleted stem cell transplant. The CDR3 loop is CASSKVTDRPTEAFF. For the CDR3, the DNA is TGTGCCAGCAGCAAAGTCACGGACAGGCCAACTGAAGCTTTCTTT.